These T cell receptor beta chains were read from a single sample in a study of CD8 T cells in Susac syndrome. Each CDR3 protein gets one entry after TCRdb re-called the immunoSEQ multiplex PCR reads with MiXCR. The sample holds over 95,000 distinct CDR3 sequences, roughly 91% seen once. Sequencing was performed on CD4+ T cells from PBMCs. All receptors come from a human donor in good health. CDR3s include the opening cysteine and the closing phenylalanine or tryptophan. A D gene is named only where the DNA matches it firmly. Clone size appears in some rows only: once, few, many, or a class for an expanded clone.

>.|.|15|TRBV6-1|TRBJ2-6
CASSEGTSGANVLTF
TGTGCCAGCAGTGAGGGGACCTCTGGGGCCAACGTCCTGACTTTC
>.|.|14|TRBV7-9|TRBJ2-5
CASSSWANQETQYF
TGTGCCAGCAGCTCGTGGGCCAACCAAGAGACCCAGTACTTC
>.|.|13|TRBV20-1|TRBJ2-7
CSATDYTSYEQYF
TGCAGTGCAACGGACTACACGTCCTACGAGCAGTACTTC
>.|TRBD2|17|TRBV7-2|TRBJ2-1
CASSQTATSGRNNEQFF
TGTGCCAGCAGCCAAACCGCGACTAGCGGGAGAAACAATGAGCAGTTCTTC
>.|.|15|TRBV20-1|TRBJ2-4
CSARDLPLAKNIQYF
TGCAGTGCTAGAGATCTCCCGTTAGCCAAAAACATTCAGTACTTC
>.|TRBD2|19|TRBV4-1|TRBJ2-1
CASSQEGWEGGSSYNEQFF
TGCGCCAGCAGCCAAGAAGGTTGGGAGGGAGGGAGCTCCTACAATGAGCAGTTCTTC
>.|TRBD2|19|TRBV4-2|TRBJ2-3
CASSHRTSGGATSTDTQYF
TGTGCCAGCAGCCATCGGACTAGCGGGGGGGCCACCAGCACAGATACGCAGTATTTT
>.|TRBD2|13|TRBV19|TRBJ2-1
CASQGLAGMEQFF
TGTGCCAGCCAGGGACTAGCGGGTATGGAGCAGTTCTTC
>.|.|15|TRBV4-3|TRBJ2-3
CASSQGGEYTDTQYF
TGCGCCAGCAGCCAAGGGGGGGAATACACAGATACGCAGTATTTT
>once|TRBD2|18|TRBV5-1|TRBJ2-3
CASSLVLGGATFADTQYF
TGCGCCAGCAGCTTGGTACTCGGGGGGGCCACATTTGCAGATACGCAGTATTTT
>.|.|11|TRBV7-2|TRBJ1-2
CASSSAYGYTF
TGTGCCAGCAGCTCAGCCTATGGCTACACCTTC
>.|.|13|TRBV12-3/TRBV12-4|TRBJ2-7
CASSWGDSYEQYF
TGTGCCAGCAGTTGGGGGGATAGCTACGAGCAGTACTTC
>.|.|11|TRBV9|TRBJ2-1
CASQRGAEQFF
TGTGCCAGCCAAAGGGGAGCCGAGCAGTTCTTC
>.|.|16|TRBV12-3/TRBV12-4|TRBJ1-1
CASSLALGRVNTEAFF
TGTGCCAGCAGTTTAGCGTTGGGACGAGTGAACACTGAAGCTTTCTTT
>once|.|14|TRBV27|TRBJ2-1
CASSFTGANNEQFF
TGTGCCAGCAGTTTTACAGGTGCCAACAATGAGCAGTTCTTC
>.|TRBD1|15|TRBV9|TRBJ1-6
CASSEPGQGRTPLHF
TGTGCCAGCAGTGAACCGGGACAGGGGAGGACACCCCTCCACTTT
>.|.|11|TRBV11-2|TRBJ2-5
CASSFEETQYF
TGTGCCAGCAGCTTCGAAGAGACCCAGTACTTC
>.|.|12|TRBV29-1|TRBJ2-7
CSVEVPPYEQYF
TGCAGCGTTGAAGTCCCTCCCTACGAGCAGTACTTC
>.|.|15|TRBV18|TRBJ1-5
CASSPWGGRNQPQHF
TGTGCCAGCTCACCATGGGGGGGCCGCAATCAGCCCCAGCATTTT
>.|TRBD1|16|TRBV5-1|TRBJ2-6
CASSGTGSSGANVLTF
TGCGCCAGCAGCGGGACAGGGAGCTCTGGGGCCAACGTCCTGACTTTC
>.|.|15|TRBV5-4|TRBJ2-2
CASSLEQTNTGELFF
TGTGCCAGCAGCTTAGAGCAGACGAACACCGGGGAGCTGTTTTTT
>.|TRBD2|14|TRBV20-1|TRBJ2-1
CSAREAGKNNEQFF
TGCAGTGCTAGAGAAGCGGGGAAAAACAATGAGCAGTTCTTC
>.|TRBD1|14|TRBV20-1|TRBJ2-7
CSASDRGSSYEQYF
TGCAGTGCTAGCGACAGGGGGAGCTCCTACGAGCAGTACTTC
>.|TRBD2|14|TRBV6-5|TRBJ2-7
CASSYDGPGGEQYF
TGTGCCAGCAGTTACGATGGTCCGGGGGGCGAGCAGTACTTC
>.|TRBD1|14|TRBV6-2/TRBV6-3|TRBJ2-7
CASSRGQAVDEQYF
TGTGCCAGCAGTCGGGGACAGGCGGTCGACGAGCAGTACTTC
>once|TRBD1|15|TRBV27|TRBJ1-3
CASRGQGLTGNTIYF
TGTGCCAGCAGAGGACAGGGGTTAACTGGAAACACCATATATTTT
>.|.|18|TRBV2|TRBJ2-1
CASKRNRGQASGYNEQFF
TGTGCCAGCAAAAGGAACAGGGGGCAGGCTAGCGGGTACAATGAGCAGTTCTTC
>.|.|15|TRBV18|TRBJ2-7
CASSPSGKSSYEQYF
TGTGCCAGCTCACCGTCCGGGAAGAGCTCCTACGAGCAGTACTTC
>once|TRBD1|13|TRBV5-1|TRBJ1-1
CASRTHQGGEAFF
TGCGCCAGCAGGACCCATCAGGGGGGTGAAGCTTTCTTT
>once|.|15|TRBV20-1|TRBJ1-5
CSASPTSGANQPQHF
TGCAGTGCTAGCCCGACATCGGGGGCGAATCAGCCCCAGCATTTT
>once|.|14|TRBV5-1|TRBJ1-1
CASSLDRTSLEAFF
TGCGCCAGCAGCTTAGACAGGACGAGTCTTGAAGCTTTCTTT
>.|TRBD2|15|TRBV29-1|TRBJ2-1
CSAGAAGGSYNEQFF
TGCAGCGCCGGGGCTGCGGGAGGATCCTACAATGAGCAGTTCTTC
>.|TRBD1|14|TRBV6-2/TRBV6-3|TRBJ2-1
CASREGTGNNEQFF
TGTGCCAGCAGGGAGGGGACAGGGAACAATGAGCAGTTCTTC
>.|TRBD2|17|TRBV4-2|TRBJ2-5
CASSQKIAGEGIETQYF
TGTGCCAGCAGCCAGAAGATCGCCGGGGAGGGAATCGAGACCCAGTACTTC
>.|TRBD2|15|TRBV5-6|TRBJ2-7
CASSLVPSGSYEQYF
TGTGCCAGCAGCTTGGTTCCTAGCGGGAGCTACGAGCAGTACTTC
>.|TRBD1|16|TRBV5-6|TRBJ2-5
CASSLGTGALGETQYF
TGTGCCAGCAGCCTGGGGACAGGGGCCCTCGGAGAGACCCAGTACTTC
>.|TRBD2|15|TRBV20-1|TRBJ2-1
CSASPASGRENEQFF
TGCAGTGCTAGCCCCGCGAGCGGGAGGGAAAATGAGCAGTTCTTC
>.|.|12|TRBV3-1|TRBJ2-5
CASTRTQETQYF
TGTGCCAGCACCAGGACCCAAGAGACCCAGTACTTC
>.|.|12|TRBV29-1|TRBJ1-2
CSVVDGVHGYTF
TGCAGCGTCGTAGACGGTGTCCATGGCTACACCTTC
>.|.|15|TRBV5-5|TRBJ1-4
CASSLRRASGEKLFF
TGTGCCAGCAGCTTGCGCAGGGCATCGGGAGAAAAACTGTTTTTT
>.|TRBD1|16|TRBV6-4|TRBJ1-1
CASSAGPGQGDTEAFF
TGTGCCAGCAGTGCGGGCCCGGGACAGGGCGACACTGAAGCTTTCTTT
>.|.|13|TRBV7-2|TRBJ1-1
CASSFDGNTEAFF
TGTGCCAGCAGCTTCGACGGGAACACTGAAGCTTTCTTT
>.|.|10|TRBV2|TRBJ2-1
CASSENEQFF
TGTGCCAGCAGTGAAAATGAGCAGTTCTTC
>.|.|12|TRBV7-9|TRBJ2-2
CASKLPAGELFF
TGTGCCAGCAAATTACCGGCCGGGGAGCTGTTTTTT
>few|.|12|TRBV29-1|TRBJ1-5
CSVGAGNQPQHF
TGCAGCGTTGGGGCTGGCAATCAGCCCCAGCATTTT
>.|.|17|TRBV9|TRBJ1-1
CASSVVLASGYHTEAFF
TGTGCCAGCAGCGTAGTTTTGGCATCGGGGTATCACACTGAAGCTTTCTTT
>.|.|14|TRBV6-5|TRBJ2-3
CASRLWPQTDTQYF
TGTGCCAGCAGGTTATGGCCCCAAACAGATACGCAGTATTTT
>.|.|13|TRBV5-1|TRBJ2-1
CASSLSYYNEQFF
TGCGCCAGCAGCTTGAGCTACTACAATGAGCAGTTCTTC
>.|.|14|TRBV5-1|TRBJ1-2
CASSLQGHNYGYTF
TGCGCCAGCAGCTTGCAGGGGCATAACTATGGCTACACCTTC
>.|.|15|TRBV5-1|TRBJ2-5
CASSRAGVSQETQYF
TGCGCCAGCAGCCGGGCAGGGGTGAGCCAAGAGACCCAGTACTTC
>.|.|13|TRBV6-2/TRBV6-3|TRBJ1-5
CASSHISNQPQHF
TGTGCCAGCAGCCACATTAGCAATCAGCCCCAGCATTTT
>.|.|15|TRBV4-1|TRBJ2-7
CASSQDYRGGYEQYF
TGCGCCAGCAGCCAAGATTATAGGGGGGGCTACGAGCAGTACTTC
>.|TRBD1|15|TRBV7-9|TRBJ1-2
CASRQTGGLNYGYTF
TGTGCCAGCAGACAGACAGGGGGCCTTAACTATGGCTACACCTTC
>.|.|13|TRBV20-1|TRBJ1-5
CSASGGWDQPQHF
TGCAGTGCTAGTGGCGGGTGGGATCAGCCCCAGCATTTT